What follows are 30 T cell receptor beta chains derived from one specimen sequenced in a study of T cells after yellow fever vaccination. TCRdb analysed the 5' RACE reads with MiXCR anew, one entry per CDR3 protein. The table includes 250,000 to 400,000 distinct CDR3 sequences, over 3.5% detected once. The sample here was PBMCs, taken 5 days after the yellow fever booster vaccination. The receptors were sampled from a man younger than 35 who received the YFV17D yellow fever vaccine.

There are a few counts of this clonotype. The CDR3 is CASSIDNWYGYTF. CDR3 coding DNA: TGTGCCAGTAGTATTGACAATTGGTATGGCTACACCTTC. The rearrangement uses TRBV19 and TRBJ1-2; D remains unclear. Germline CDR1 is LNHDA and CDR2 is SQIVND (reference sequence). V lost 3 bases and J 5 bases, leaving 10 bases between the germline ends. This CDR3 spans 13 amino acids.

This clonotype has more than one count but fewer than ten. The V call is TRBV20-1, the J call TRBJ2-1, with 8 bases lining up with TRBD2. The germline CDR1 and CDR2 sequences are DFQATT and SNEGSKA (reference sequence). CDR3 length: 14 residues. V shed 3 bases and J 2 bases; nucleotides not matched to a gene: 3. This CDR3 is CSARAGGAYNEQFF. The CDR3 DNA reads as TGCAGTGCTAGGGCCGGGGGGGCCTACAATGAGCAGTTCTTC.

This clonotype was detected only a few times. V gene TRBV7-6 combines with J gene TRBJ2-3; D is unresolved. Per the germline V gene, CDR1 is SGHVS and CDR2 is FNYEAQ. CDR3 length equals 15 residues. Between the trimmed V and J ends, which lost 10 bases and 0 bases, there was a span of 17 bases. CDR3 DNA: TGTGCCACCTCCCCGTTCAGTTCTAGCACAGATACGCAGTATTTT. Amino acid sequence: CATSPFSSSTDTQYF.

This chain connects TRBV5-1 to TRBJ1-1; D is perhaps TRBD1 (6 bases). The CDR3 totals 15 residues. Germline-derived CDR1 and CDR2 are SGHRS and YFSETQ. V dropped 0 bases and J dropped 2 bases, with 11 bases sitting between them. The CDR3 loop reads CASSLVQGSNTEAFF. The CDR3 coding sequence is TGCGCCAGCAGCTTGGTGCAGGGGTCCAACACTGAAGCTTTCTTT.

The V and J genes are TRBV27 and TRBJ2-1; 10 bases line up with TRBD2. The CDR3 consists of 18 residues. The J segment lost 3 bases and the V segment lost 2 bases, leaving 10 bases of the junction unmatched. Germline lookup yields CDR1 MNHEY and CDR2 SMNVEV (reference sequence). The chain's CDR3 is CASSLITAGGPGYNEQFF. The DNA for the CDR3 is TGTGCCAGCAGTTTAATAACAGCGGGGGGGCCCGGCTACAATGAGCAGTTCTTC.

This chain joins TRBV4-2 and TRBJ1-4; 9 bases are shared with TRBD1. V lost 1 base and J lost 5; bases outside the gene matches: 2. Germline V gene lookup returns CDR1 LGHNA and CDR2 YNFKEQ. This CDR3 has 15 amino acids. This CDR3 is CASSQGGQGNEKLFF. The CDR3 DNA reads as TGTGCCAGCAGCCAAGGCGGACAGGGGAATGAAAAACTGTTTTTT.

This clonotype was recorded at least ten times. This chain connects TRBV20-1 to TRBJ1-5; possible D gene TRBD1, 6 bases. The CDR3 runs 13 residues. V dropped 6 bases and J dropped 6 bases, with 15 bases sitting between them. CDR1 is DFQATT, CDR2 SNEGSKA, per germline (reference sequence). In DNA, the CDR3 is TGCAGTGCAACTACAGGGATCGGTCAGCCCCAGCATTTT. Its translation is CSATTGIGQPQHF.

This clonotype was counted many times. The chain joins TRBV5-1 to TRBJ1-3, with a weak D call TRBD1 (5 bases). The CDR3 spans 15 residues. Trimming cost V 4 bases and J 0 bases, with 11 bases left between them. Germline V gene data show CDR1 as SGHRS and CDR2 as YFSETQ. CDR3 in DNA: TGCGCCAGCAGCGAGGGGTTATACTCTGGAAACACCATATATTTT. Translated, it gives CASSEGLYSGNTIYF.

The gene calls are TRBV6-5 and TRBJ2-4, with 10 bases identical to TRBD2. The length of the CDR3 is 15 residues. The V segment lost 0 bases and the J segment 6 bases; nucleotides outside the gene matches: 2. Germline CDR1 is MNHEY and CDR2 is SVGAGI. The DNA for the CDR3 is TGTGCCAGCAGTTACTCTGGACTAGCGGCAAACATTCAGTACTTC. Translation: CASSYSGLAANIQYF.

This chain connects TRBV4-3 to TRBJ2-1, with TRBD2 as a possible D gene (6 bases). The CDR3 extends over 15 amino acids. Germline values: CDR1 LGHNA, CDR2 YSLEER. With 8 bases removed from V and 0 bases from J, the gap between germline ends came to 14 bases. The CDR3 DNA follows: TGCGCCAGCCAGGAGGGGCCGCACTCCTACAATGAGCAGTTCTTC. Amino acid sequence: CASQEGPHSYNEQFF.

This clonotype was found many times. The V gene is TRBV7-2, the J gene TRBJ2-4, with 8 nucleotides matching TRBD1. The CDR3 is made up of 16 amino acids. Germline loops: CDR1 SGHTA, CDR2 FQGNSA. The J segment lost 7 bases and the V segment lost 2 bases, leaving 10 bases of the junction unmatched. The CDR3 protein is CASSLLRGNRGNIQYF. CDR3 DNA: TGTGCCAGCAGCTTACTTCGTGGAAACAGGGGGAACATTCAGTACTTC.

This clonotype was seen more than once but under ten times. CDR3 sequence reads: CASSHRIRTAKNTEAFF. The CDR3 region has the DNA TGCGCCAGCAGCCATCGCATCCGGACAGCCAAGAACACTGAAGCTTTCTTT. The chain employs TRBV4-1 and TRBJ1-1; possibly TRBD1 for D (6 bases). Trimming removed 3 bases at V and 1 base at J, with 18 bases between. The germline CDR1 and CDR2 sequences are MGHRA and YSYEKL. The CDR3 has 17 residues.

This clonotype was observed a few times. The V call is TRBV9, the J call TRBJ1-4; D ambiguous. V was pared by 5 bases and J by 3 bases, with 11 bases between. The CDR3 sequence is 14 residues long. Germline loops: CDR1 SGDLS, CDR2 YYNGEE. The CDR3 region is CASSGDRANEKLFF. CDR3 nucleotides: TGTGCCAGCAGTGGAGATCGGGCTAATGAAAAACTGTTTTTT.

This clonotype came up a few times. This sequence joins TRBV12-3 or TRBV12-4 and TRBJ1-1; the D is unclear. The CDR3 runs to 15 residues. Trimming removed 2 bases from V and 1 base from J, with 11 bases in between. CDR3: CASSLLVGSNTEAFF. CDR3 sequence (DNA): TGTGCCAGCAGTTTATTGGTCGGGTCGAACACTGAAGCTTTCTTT.

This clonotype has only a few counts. CDR3 residues: CASSHPTSSGVTYEQYF. As DNA, the CDR3 is TGTGCCAGCAGCCACCCGACATCTAGCGGGGTGACGTACGAGCAGTACTTC. The J gene is TRBJ2-7, the V gene TRBV14; 9 bases align to TRBD2. This CDR3 region has 17 residues. V gave up 3 bases and J gave up 4 bases; unmatched junction bases: 13. Germline lookup yields CDR1 SGHDN and CDR2 FVKESK.

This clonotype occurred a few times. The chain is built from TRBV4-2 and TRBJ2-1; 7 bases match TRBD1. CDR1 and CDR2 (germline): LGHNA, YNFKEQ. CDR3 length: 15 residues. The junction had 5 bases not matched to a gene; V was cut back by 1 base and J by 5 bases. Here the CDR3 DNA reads TGTGCCAGCAGCCAAGTGGGACAGCAAGACAATGAGCAGTTCTTC. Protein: CASSQVGQQDNEQFF.

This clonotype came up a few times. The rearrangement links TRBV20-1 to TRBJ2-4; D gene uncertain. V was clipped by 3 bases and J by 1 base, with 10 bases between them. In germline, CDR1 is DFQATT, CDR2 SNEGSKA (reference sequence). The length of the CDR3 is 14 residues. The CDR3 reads CSARHGVAKNIQYF. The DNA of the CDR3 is TGCAGTGCTAGGCATGGGGTGGCCAAAAACATTCAGTACTTC.

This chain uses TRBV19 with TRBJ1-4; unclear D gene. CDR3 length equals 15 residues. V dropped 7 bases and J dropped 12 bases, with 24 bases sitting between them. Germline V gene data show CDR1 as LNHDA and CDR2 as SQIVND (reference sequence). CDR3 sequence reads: CASIPRGRRVPELFF. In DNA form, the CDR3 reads TGTGCCAGTATCCCTAGAGGAAGGCGGGTCCCCGAACTGTTTTTT.

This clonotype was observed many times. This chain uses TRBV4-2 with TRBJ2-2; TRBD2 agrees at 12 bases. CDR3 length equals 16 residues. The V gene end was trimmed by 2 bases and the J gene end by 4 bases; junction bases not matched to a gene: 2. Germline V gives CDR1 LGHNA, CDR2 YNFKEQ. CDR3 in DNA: TGTGCCAGCAGCCAACTAGCGGGGGGGCCCACCGGGGAGCTGTTTTTT. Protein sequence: CASSQLAGGPTGELFF.

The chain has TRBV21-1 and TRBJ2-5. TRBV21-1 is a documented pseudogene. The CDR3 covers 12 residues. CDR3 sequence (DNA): TGTGCCAGCAGCAAAGGGCAAGAGACCCAGTACTTC. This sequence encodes CASSKGQETQYF.

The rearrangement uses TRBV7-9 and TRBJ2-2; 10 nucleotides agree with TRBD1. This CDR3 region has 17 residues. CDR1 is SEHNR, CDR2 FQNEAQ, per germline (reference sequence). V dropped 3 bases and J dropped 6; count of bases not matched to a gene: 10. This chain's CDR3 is CASSLAGTGEFAGELFF. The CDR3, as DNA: TGTGCCAGCAGCTTGGCCGGGACAGGGGAGTTCGCCGGGGAGCTGTTTTTT.

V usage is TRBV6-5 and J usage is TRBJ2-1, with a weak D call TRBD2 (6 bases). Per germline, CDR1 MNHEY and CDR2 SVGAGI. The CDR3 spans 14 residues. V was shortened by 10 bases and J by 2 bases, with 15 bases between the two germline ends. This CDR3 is CATSLGGPYNEQFF. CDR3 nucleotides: TGTGCCACCTCCCTCGGGGGTCCCTACAATGAGCAGTTCTTC.

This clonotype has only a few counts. The chain's CDR3 is CRATRDYEQYV. As DNA, the CDR3 is TGCAGAGCCACACGTGACTACGAGCAGTACGTC. This chain uses TRBV20-1 with TRBJ2-7; D not certain. This CDR3 spans 11 amino acids. In germline, CDR1 is DFQATT, CDR2 SNEGSKA (reference sequence).

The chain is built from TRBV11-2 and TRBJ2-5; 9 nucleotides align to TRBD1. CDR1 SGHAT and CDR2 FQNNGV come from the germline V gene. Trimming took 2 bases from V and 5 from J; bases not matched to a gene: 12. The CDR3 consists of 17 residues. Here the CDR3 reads CASSLRRTLDRGETQYF. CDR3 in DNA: TGTGCCAGCAGCTTACGACGGACCCTGGACAGGGGCGAGACCCAGTACTTC.

The CDR3: CASSYSGTAGNTIYF. The CDR3 region has the DNA TGTGCCAGCAGTTACTCAGGGACAGCTGGAAACACCATATATTTT. The rearrangement uses TRBV6-6 and TRBJ1-3, with TRBD1 matching over 7 bases. The J segment lost 2 bases and the V segment lost 0 bases, leaving 1 base of the junction unmatched. The CDR3 consists of 15 residues. CDR1 MNHNY and CDR2 SVGAGI come from the germline V gene (reference sequence).

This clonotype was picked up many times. The CDR3 DNA sequence: TGCAGCGTTCAGGGGTCGAACTATGGCTACACCTTC. It translates to CSVQGSNYGYTF. The J gene is TRBJ1-2, the V gene TRBV29-1; D might be TRBD1 (6 bases). CDR1 and CDR2 from the germline V gene are SQVTM and ANQGSEA. V was clipped by 5 bases and J by 2 bases, with 9 bases between them. The CDR3 consists of 12 residues.

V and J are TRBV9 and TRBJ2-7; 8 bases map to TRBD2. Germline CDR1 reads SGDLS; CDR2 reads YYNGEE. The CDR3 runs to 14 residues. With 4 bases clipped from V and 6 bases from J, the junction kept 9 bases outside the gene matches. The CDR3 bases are TGTGCCAGCAGCCCTTGGACTAGCCCCCGCGAGCAGTACTTC. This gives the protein CASSPWTSPREQYF.

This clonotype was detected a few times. CDR3 sequence reads: CASIIGNEQFF. For the CDR3, the DNA is TGTGCCAGCATCATAGGGAATGAGCAGTTCTTC. The V call is TRBV6-6, the J call TRBJ2-1; D unclear. Germline V gives CDR1 MNHNY, CDR2 SVGAGI (reference sequence). The CDR3 extends over 11 amino acids. Between the trimmed V and J ends, which lost 7 bases and 7 bases, there was a span of 8 bases.

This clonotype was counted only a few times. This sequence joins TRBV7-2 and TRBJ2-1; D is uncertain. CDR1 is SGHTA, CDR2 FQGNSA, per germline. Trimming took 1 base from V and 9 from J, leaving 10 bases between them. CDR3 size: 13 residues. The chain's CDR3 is CASSLVWSSEQFF. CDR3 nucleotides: TGTGCCAGCAGCTTAGTCTGGTCTTCTGAGCAGTTCTTC.

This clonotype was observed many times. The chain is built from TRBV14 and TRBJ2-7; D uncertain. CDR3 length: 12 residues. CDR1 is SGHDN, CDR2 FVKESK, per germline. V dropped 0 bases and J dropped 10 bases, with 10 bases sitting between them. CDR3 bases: TGTGCCAGCAGCCAAGATAGCCGGATACAGTACTTC. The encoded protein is CASSQDSRIQYF.